This T cell receptor (beta chain) was identified during a study of blood T cell repertoires in COVID-19. Study information: Acute-phase and convalescent COVID-19 samples originated in the United States, Italy and Spain. Sample material is recorded as cDNA or gDNA derived from T cells, B-cell-depleted T cells, or PBMCs.

In the original analysis: By means of reference gene primer amplification, nucleated cell counts were estimated. This table comes from immunoSEQ multiplex PCR, and its TCRdb copy is limited to in-frame clones, with some not included. That table furnishes V, J and clone size, whereas the DNA furnished D and trimming. The table lists 150,000 to 160,000 clones, approximately 80% of them singletons. The CDR3 contains 15 residues. Germline V gives CDR1 SGHRS, CDR2 YFSETQ. Trimming at V came to 4 bases and at J to 9 bases, leaving 9 bases not matched to a gene. This sequence originates from an older woman with acute or convalescent COVID-19. The V gene is TRBV5-1, the J gene TRBJ2-1, with 11 bases matching TRBD1. Input material: peripheral blood. The CDR3 nucleotides are TGCGCCAGCAGCATCGGGACAGGGGGAGAAAGTGAGCAGTTCTTC. This codes for CASSIGTGGESEQFF.